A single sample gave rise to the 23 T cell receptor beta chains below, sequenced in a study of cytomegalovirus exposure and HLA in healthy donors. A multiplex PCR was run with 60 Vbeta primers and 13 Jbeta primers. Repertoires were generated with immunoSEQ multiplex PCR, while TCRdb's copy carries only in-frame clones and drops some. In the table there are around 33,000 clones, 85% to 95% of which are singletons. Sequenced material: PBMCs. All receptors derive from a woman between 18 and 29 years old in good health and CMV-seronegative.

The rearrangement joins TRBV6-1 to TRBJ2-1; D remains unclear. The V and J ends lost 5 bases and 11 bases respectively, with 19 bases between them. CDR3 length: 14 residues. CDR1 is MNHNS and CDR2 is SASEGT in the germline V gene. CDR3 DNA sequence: TGTGCCAGCAGTTTAACGGTCGAGTCTCTAAAGCAGTTCTTC. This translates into CASSLTVESLKQFF.

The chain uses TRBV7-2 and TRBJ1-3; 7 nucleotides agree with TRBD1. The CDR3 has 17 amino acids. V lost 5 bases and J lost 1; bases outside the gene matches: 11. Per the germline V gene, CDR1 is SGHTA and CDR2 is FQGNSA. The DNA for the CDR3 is TGTGCCAGCAGCAGCCGGGACAGTCATAGGTCTGGAAACACCATATATTTT. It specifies CASSSRDSHRSGNTIYF.

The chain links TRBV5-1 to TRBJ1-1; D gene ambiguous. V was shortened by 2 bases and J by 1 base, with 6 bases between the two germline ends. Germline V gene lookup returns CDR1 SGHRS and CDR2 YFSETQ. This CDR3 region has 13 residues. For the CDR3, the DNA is TGCGCCAGCAGCTTTCGGGAGAACACTGAAGCTTTCTTT. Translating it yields CASSFRENTEAFF.

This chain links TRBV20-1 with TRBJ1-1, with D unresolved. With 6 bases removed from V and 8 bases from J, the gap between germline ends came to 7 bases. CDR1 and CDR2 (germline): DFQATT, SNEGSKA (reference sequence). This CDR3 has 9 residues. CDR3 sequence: CSAGMEAFF. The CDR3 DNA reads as TGCAGTGCCGGTATGGAAGCTTTCTTT.

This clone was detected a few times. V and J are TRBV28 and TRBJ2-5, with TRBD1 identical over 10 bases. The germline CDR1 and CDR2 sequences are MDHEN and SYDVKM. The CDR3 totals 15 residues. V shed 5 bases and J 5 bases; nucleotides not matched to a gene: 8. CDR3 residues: CASSPNSGQGETQYF. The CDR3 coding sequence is TGTGCCAGCAGTCCAAACTCGGGACAGGGGGAGACCCAGTACTTC.

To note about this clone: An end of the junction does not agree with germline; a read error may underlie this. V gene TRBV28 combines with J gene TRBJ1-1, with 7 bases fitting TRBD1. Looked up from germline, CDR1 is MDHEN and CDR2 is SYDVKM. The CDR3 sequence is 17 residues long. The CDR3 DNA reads TGTGCCGGCAGTTTTGTACCTAGGGGGCGAGTGGAGACTGAAGCTTTCTTT. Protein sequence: CAGSFVPRGRVETEAFF.

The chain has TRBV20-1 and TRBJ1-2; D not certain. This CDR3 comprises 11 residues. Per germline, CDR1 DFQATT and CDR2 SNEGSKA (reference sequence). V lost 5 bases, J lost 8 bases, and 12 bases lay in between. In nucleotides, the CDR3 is TGCAGTGCTCCTGAGACCGGGGGCTACACCTTC. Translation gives CSAPETGGYTF.

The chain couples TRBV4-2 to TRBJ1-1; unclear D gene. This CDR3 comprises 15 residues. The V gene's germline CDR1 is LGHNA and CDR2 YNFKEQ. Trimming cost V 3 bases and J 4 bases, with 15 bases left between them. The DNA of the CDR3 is TGTGCCAGCAGCCAGGTCGGGTCACCGGGCACTGAAGCTTTCTTT. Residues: CASSQVGSPGTEAFF.

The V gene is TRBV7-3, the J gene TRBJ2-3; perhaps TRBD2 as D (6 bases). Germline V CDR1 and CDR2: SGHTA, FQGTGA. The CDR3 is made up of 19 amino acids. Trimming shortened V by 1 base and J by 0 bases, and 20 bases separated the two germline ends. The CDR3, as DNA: TGTGCCAGCAGCTTAAAAGGAAGCGGGTCGCCCCGCAGCACAGATACGCAGTATTTT. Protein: CASSLKGSGSPRSTDTQYF.

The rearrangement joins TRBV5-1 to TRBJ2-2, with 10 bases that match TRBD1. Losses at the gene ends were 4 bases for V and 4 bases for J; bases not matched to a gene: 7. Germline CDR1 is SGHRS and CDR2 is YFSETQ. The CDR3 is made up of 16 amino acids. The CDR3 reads CASSHRQGAGTGELFF. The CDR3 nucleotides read TGCGCCAGCAGCCACCGACAGGGGGCGGGCACCGGGGAGCTGTTTTTT.

This CDR3 reads CSVSVTDNTYEQYF. The CDR3, as DNA: TGCAGCGTTTCGGTGACAGACAATACCTACGAGCAGTACTTC. The chain has TRBV29-1 and TRBJ2-7; D possibly corresponds to TRBD1 (5 bases). Germline V gene sequence: CDR1 SQVTM, CDR2 ANQGSEA. The CDR3 length is 14 residues. Trimming removed 5 bases from V and 2 bases from J, with 16 bases in between.

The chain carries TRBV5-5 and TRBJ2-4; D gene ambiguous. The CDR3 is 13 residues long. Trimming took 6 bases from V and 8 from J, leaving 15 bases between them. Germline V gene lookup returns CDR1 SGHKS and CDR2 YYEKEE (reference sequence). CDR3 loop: CASTSSVGDIQYF. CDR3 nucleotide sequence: TGTGCCAGCACTTCATCAGTCGGAGACATTCAGTACTTC.

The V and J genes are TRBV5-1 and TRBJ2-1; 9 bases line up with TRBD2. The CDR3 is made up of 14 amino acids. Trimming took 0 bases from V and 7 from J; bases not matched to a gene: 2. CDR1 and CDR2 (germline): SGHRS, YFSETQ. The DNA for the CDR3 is TGCGCCAGCAGCTTGGGGACTAGCGCTAATGAGCAGTTCTTC. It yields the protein CASSLGTSANEQFF.

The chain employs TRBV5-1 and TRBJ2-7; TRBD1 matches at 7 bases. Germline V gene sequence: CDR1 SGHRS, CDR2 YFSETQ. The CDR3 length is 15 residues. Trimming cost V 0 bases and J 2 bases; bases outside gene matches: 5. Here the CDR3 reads CASSLEQGTTYEQYF. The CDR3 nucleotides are TGCGCCAGCAGCTTGGAACAGGGGACGACCTACGAGCAGTACTTC.

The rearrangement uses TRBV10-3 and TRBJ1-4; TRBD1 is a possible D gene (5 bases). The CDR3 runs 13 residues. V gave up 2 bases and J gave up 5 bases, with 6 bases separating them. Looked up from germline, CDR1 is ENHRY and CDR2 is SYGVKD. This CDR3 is CAISEAGNEKLFF. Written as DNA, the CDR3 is TGTGCCATCAGTGAGGCAGGGAATGAAAAACTGTTTTTT.

As DNA, the CDR3 is TGTGCCAGCAGCTTGGTTGTGCAGGGGCGACCGCATTTT. It is translated as CASSLVVQGRPHF. V usage is TRBV5-5 and J usage is TRBJ1-5, with D possibly being TRBD1 (6 bases). The germline V gene has CDR1 SGHKS and CDR2 YYEKEE (reference sequence). The CDR3 sequence is 13 residues long. The V end was cut by 0 bases, the J end by 15 bases, with 16 bases between.

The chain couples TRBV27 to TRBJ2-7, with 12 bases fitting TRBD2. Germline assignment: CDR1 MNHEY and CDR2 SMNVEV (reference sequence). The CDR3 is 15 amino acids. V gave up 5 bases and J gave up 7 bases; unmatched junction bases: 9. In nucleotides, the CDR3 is TGTGCCAGCAGTCCTACTAGCGGGAGGCCTTGGGAGCAGTACTTC. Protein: CASSPTSGRPWEQYF.

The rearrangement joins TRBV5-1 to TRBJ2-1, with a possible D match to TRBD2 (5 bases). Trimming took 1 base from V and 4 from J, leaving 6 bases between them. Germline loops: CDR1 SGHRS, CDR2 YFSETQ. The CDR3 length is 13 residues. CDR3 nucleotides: TGCGCCAGCAGCTTGAGGGAGTACAATGAGCAGTTCTTC. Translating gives CASSLREYNEQFF.

The CDR3 sequence is CAWSPDISGNTIYF. DNA of the CDR3: TGTGCCTGGAGCCCGGACATCTCTGGAAACACCATATATTTT. V usage is TRBV30 and J usage is TRBJ1-3; the D gene is possibly TRBD1 (5 bases). CDR3 length: 14 amino acids. The V end lost 3 bases, the J end lost 0 bases, and 9 bases lay between the germline ends. Germline lookup yields CDR1 GTSNPN and CDR2 SVGIG (reference sequence).

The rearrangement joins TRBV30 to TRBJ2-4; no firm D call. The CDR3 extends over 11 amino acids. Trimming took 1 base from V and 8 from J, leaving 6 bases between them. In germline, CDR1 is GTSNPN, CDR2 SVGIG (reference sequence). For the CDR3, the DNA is TGTGCCTGGAGTGCCCCGGACATTCAGTACTTC. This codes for CAWSAPDIQYF.

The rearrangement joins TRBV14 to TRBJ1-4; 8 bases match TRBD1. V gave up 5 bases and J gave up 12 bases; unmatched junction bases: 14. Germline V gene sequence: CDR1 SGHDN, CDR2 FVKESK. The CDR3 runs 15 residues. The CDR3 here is CASSFSDRGNEELFF. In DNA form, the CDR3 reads TGTGCCAGCAGCTTCTCCGACAGGGGTAATGAGGAACTGTTTTTT.

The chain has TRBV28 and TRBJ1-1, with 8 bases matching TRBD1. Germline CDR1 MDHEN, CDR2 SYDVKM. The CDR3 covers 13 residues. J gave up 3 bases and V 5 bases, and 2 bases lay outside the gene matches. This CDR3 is CASSQQGDTEAFF. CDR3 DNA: TGTGCCAGCAGTCAACAGGGGGACACTGAAGCTTTCTTT.

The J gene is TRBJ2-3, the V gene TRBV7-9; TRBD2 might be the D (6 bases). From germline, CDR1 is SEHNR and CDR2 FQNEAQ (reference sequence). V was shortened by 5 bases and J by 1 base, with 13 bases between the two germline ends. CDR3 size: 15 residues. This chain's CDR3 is CASSQSRGGTDTQYF. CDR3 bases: TGTGCCAGCAGCCAATCTCGCGGGGGCACAGATACGCAGTATTTT.